These 10 T cell receptor beta chains were sequenced from one sample in a study of regulatory T cells in long-lasting Graves disease. Time point given: newly diagnosed GD, antithyroid drugs for less than 3 months. PBMC-extracted RNA yielded the TCR library. Building of the TCR beta libraries involved iRepertoire HTBI primers and Arm-PCR of CDR3 regions. Via MiXCR, TCRdb re-called the multiplex PCR reads, giving one row per CDR3 protein. This sample has about 440,000 distinct CDR3 sequences, with around 17% found just once. These data also featured in a second study, about T cells in Graves' hyperthyroidism and ophthalmopathy.

The material was peripheral blood mononuclear cells (PBMCs), obtained at new diagnosis, from a patient treated with antithyroid drugs. These receptors were collected from a young woman with Graves disease.

The rearrangement joins TRBV20-1 to TRBJ2-7; 12 bases align to TRBD1. J gave up 4 bases and V 3 bases, and 7 bases lay outside the gene matches. The germline V gene encodes CDR1 DFQATT and CDR2 SNEGSKA (reference sequence). CDR3 length equals 15 residues. As DNA, the CDR3 is TGCAGTGCTAGTGACCGGGACAGGGGGCGATACGAGCAGTACTTC. This translates into CSASDRDRGRYEQYF.

The CDR3 here is CSAATGAQYNEQFF. CDR3 DNA: TGCAGCGCCGCGACAGGGGCCCAATACAATGAGCAGTTCTTC. This chain uses TRBV20-1 with TRBJ2-1; 8 bases line up with TRBD1. The CDR3 runs 14 residues. Looked up from germline, CDR1 is DFQATT and CDR2 is SNEGSKA (reference sequence).

Points on this clonotype: This likely came from a read error, as a far larger clone is one base away. This chain links TRBV11-2 with TRBJ2-3, with D hard to call. Germline CDR1 and CDR2: SGHAT and FQNNGV. With 6 bases removed from V and 4 bases from J, the gap between germline ends came to 26 bases. The CDR3 is 18 amino acids. CDR3 sequence (DNA): TGTGCCAGCAGTTACTCGCGGCGTTTAGTCTGGAAGTCAGATACGCAGTATTTT. As protein: CASSYSRRLVWKSDTQYF.

The chain employs TRBV9 and TRBJ2-2; 9 nucleotides align to TRBD2. This CDR3 spans 16 amino acids. Germline V gene sequence: CDR1 SGDLS, CDR2 YYNGEE. With V trimmed by 3 bases and J by 0 bases, 3 bases remained unmatched. CDR3 sequence reads: CASSGLAGTNTGELFF. The CDR3 DNA is TGTGCCAGCAGCGGTCTAGCGGGAACGAACACCGGGGAGCTGTTTTTT.

This clonotype was recorded a few times. The gene calls are TRBV6-9 and TRBJ1-1; perhaps TRBD1 as D (6 bases). The length of the CDR3 is 15 residues. CDR1 and CDR2 from the germline V gene are MNHGY and SVAAGI. Trimming shortened V by 4 bases and J by 3 bases, and 15 bases separated the two germline ends. The CDR3 spells CASSFDRKDDTEAFF. The CDR3 nucleotides read TGTGCCAGCAGTTTTGACAGGAAAGATGACACTGAAGCTTTCTTT.

This clonotype has just one count. A much bigger clone sits one base away, suggesting this may be a read error. This chain uses TRBV28 with TRBJ2-1; D not certain. Germline lookup yields CDR1 MDHEN and CDR2 SYDVKM. The V end was cut by 5 bases, the J end by 2 bases, with 19 bases between. This CDR3 is 17 amino acids long. This CDR3 is CASSDHLSRGAYNEQFF. The CDR3 DNA reads TGTGCCAGCAGTGATCACCTTAGCAGAGGTGCCTACAATGAGCAGTTCTTC.

This clonotype was detected a few times. This chain joins TRBV29-1 and TRBJ1-2, with D unclear. The germline V and J ends were trimmed by 4 bases and 3 bases, with 9 bases remaining between them. Per the germline V gene, CDR1 is SQVTM and CDR2 is ANQGSEA. There are 12 residues in the CDR3. This chain's CDR3 is CSVVSGYYGYTF. The CDR3 DNA sequence: TGCAGCGTTGTGTCGGGGTACTATGGCTACACCTTC.

About this clonotype itself: Since a much larger clone is just one base distant, this may be a read error. The V gene is TRBV7-9, the J gene TRBJ2-5, with 11 bases that match TRBD2. The CDR3 runs 15 residues. CDR1 is SEHNR and CDR2 is FQNEAQ in the germline V gene (reference sequence). CDR3 sequence reads: CASSSPGLAEETPYF. The DNA of the CDR3 is TGTGCCAGCAGCTCCCCGGGACTAGCGGAAGAGACCCCGTACTTC.

J is TRBJ1-2 and V is TRBV6-1; TRBD1 agrees at 10 bases. The length of the CDR3 is 15 residues. The V and J ends lost 6 bases and 7 bases, in that order; junction bases with no gene match: 11. Germline V gene data show CDR1 as MNHNS and CDR2 as SASEGT. The CDR3 nucleotides read TGTGCCAGCAGGACAGGGGGCGACCGTAGCGTTGGCTACACCTTC. Translation gives CASRTGGDRSVGYTF.

This clonotype was seen ten or more times. This chain uses TRBV20-1 with TRBJ2-2; 7 bases fit TRBD1. CDR1 and CDR2 (germline): DFQATT, SNEGSKA (reference sequence). This CDR3 has 14 amino acids. After removal of 8 bases from V and 2 bases from J, the junction contained 8 bases not matched to a gene. The CDR3 sequence: CSSPRQGNTGELFF. CDR3 DNA sequence: TGCAGTTCGCCGAGACAGGGTAACACCGGGGAGCTGTTTTTT.